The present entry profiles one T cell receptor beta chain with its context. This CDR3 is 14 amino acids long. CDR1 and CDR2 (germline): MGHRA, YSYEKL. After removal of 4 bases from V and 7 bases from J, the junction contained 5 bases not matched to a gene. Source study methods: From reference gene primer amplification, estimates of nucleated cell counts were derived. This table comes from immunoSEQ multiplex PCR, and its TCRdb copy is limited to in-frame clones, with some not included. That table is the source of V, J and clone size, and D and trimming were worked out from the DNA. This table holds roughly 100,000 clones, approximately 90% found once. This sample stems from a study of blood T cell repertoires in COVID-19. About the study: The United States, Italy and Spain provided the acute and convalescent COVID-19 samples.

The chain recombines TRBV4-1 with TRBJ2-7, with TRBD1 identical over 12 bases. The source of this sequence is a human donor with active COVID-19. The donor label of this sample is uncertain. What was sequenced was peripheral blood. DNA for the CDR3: TGCGCCAGCAGCCTGGGACAGGGGGCAAGGGAGCAGTACTTC. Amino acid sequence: CASSLGQGAREQYF.